This T cell receptor beta chain was captured in a study of cytomegalovirus exposure and HLA in healthy donors. Germline loops: CDR1 SGHDT, CDR2 YYEEEE. CDR3 size: 15 residues. Of note for this clone: The junction departs from germline at one end; a sequencing error may be responsible. Other DNA sequences of this sample code for an identical CDR3.

The study ran its PCR with 60 Vbeta and 13 Jbeta primers. Profiled with immunoSEQ multiplex PCR; TCRdb holds only in-frame clones, not every one. The repertoire holds around 110,000 clones, with about three quarters as singletons. This TCR was recovered from a man aged 30-40 years in good health and CMV-seronegative. Sequenced: PBMCs. The J gene is TRBJ2-1, the V gene TRBV5-6; 9 bases are a match to TRBD2. DNA for the CDR3: TGTGCCAGCAGCGCACTAGCGGGTGGAGGGAATGAGCAATTCTTC. It encodes CASSALAGGGNEQFF.